This paragraph reports one T cell receptor beta chain. In this sample, this clone turned up a few times. The antigen it recognizes is unknown. It has no much larger one-base neighbor in the sample; base qualities were not kept. TCRbeta CDR3 regions were amplified from genomic DNA by means of the immunoSEQ Assay, a bias-controlled multiplex PCR. Per the source publication's procedure: The number of nucleated cells in each sample was estimated by amplification of reference gene primers within the assay. Sequence reads were collapsed and filtered to measure the absolute abundance of every unique TCRbeta CDR3 rearrangement. For each sample, productive Simpson clonality was calculated by taking the square root of Simpson's diversity index across productive rearrangements. The table was pulled from immuneACCESS by TCRdb, which kept in-frame rearrangements only. Such tables lose some clones; where checked, under half of the loss comes from unresolved V genes, and the rest has no known cause. V and J calls plus clone size are reproduced from that table; the DNA served to infer D and trimming. The sample profile shows some 400,000 clones; about nine tenths of them were found once. Clones ranked in the top ten supply 1.5% to 2% of the sample.

The source of the sample is a study of blood T cell repertoires in COVID-19 (dated by TCRdb to 2020 to 2021). For context, the study as a whole: Samples covering the acute and convalescent phases of COVID-19 were provided by collaborators in the United States, Italy and Spain. The material from the prospective study consisted of cDNA or gDNA derived from T cells, B-cell-depleted T cells, or PBMCs. Deeply sampled blood TCRbeta repertoires from subjects exposed to, actively infected with, or recovered from COVID-19 were included in the dataset. The repertoires were made available in a free public database intended to serve as a resource for research on the immune response to SARS-CoV-2. The samples were drawn from two sources: the first 160 participants of the ongoing ImmuneRACE study, and over 950 subjects contributed by 6 global collaborators. The sample metadata nearly always contained a de-identified subject ID, COVID-19 status, age in years and sex. HLA class I and class II types, where available, came from metadata supplied by the sample provider rather than from assay-based typing. The paper as a whole reports these results and caveats: How much clinical and demographic metadata was included differed by source and by participant, and the metadata was provided uncurated.

Participants in the prospective study were aged about 18 to 95 years, lived in about two dozen United States geographic areas, and enrolled through a virtual design. In the prospective study, participants were assigned to cohorts based on the clinical history participants reported in a screening survey and a study questionnaire. Recovered participants in ImmuneRACE Cohort 3 were defined as having two consecutive negative NP/OP PCR tests, clearance from a healthcare professional, or resolution of symptoms. In the prospective study, mobile phlebotomists collected whole blood, serum and a nasopharyngeal or oropharyngeal swab from each participant. Additional blood draws and questionnaires over a 2-month period could optionally be provided by prospective study participants. Blood samples from the prospective study were shipped frozen or at room temperature prior to DNA extraction. Sequenced sample: PBMCs or T cells enriched from blood (not recorded which). The sequence came from a woman in her twenties or thirties who had recovered from COVID-19.

The DNA reads TGTGCCATCAGCCCCGATAGCGGGAGTCACAATGAGCAGTTCTTC. This translates into CAISPDSGSHNEQFF. This sequence uses TRBV10-3 and TRBJ2-1; 9 central bases correspond to TRBD2. CDR1 and CDR2 (ENHRY, SYGVKD) derive from the germline V gene. Trimming removed 6 bases from V and 5 bases from J; the gene matches leave 8 bases unexplained. The CDR3 runs 15 amino acids, cysteine and phenylalanine included. CDR3 DNA only is kept here, 45 bases in frame from base 1.